Included here is one T cell receptor (beta chain) sequence, with context. The antigen this receptor binds is unknown. Base qualities are not at hand, and no much larger clone is one base apart. The data belong to a study of cytomegalovirus exposure and HLA in healthy donors (dated by TCRdb to between 2016 and 2019). In the study overall: In an earlier analysis of approximately 500 of the donors, 276 Gb of sequence data and 95 million to 130 million unique TCR beta sequences from 150 million to 200 million T cells were reported. An earlier analysis of several hundred of the donors used high-throughput TCR beta sequencing to judge whether each TCR beta V gene segment behaved as functional or pseudogenic. Typing coverage differed by locus: A, B, C, DRB1 and DQB1 were typed in about 629-640 donors, DQA1 in 522, DPA1 in some 610, and DPB1 in just under 490. Across about 370 genotyped donors of the cohort, an average of roughly 250,000 unique TCR beta nucleotide sequences per donor were sequenced, and roughly 17% of those sequences were non-productive. Genome-wide SNP genotypes for about 60% of the roughly 700 donors were used in a later genetic analysis, which treated that subset as a discovery cohort. A later analysis re-analyzed previously published TCR beta repertoires from 600 to 850 donors and added high-resolution HLA genotyping to study TCR occurrence patterns. HLA typing covered class I and class II loci at four-digit resolution. The study aimed to test whether signatures of past pathogen exposure could be identified by cataloging public T cell receptors. All discovery cohort repertoires had been generated on a single sequencing platform. Of the approximately 400 genotyped donors, 65% to 90% fell in the genetic ancestry cluster associated with self-reported Caucasian donors. The T cell repertoires of 700 or so subjects were profiled by immunosequencing and related to cytomegalovirus serostatus. In the later analysis, no new phenotypic data were used to find candidate immune exposures; instead, reliance was placed on TCR beta sequences and their occurrence across donors. High-throughput TCR immunosequencing, statistical association of individual TCRs with disease status, and machine learning were combined to predict cytomegalovirus infection status. Several DR-DQ haplotypes were treated as single units for association and clustering because of strong linkage in the cohort. Besides the first cohort of around 670 subjects, a separate validation cohort made up of around 120 different subjects was used. An early release that covered around 590 HLA-typed donors contained approximately 300 gigabases of sequencing data and about 84 million unique TCR sequences. Alongside the repertoire data, information on donor age, sex, ethnicity and CMV serostatus was compiled.

The library came from the immunoSEQ multiplex PCR assay. A mixture of 60 forward primers for TCR Vbeta segments and 13 reverse primers for TCR Jbeta segments was used in the multiplex PCR. A multiplex PCR assay on genomic DNA amplified the CDR3 region of rearranged TCR beta genes. The amplified TCR beta libraries were sequenced on the Illumina HiSeq System as 87-base-pair reads. Regarding the original processing steps: Across the 700 or so repertoires, a later analysis counted tens of millions of unique TCR beta chains, around 11 million of which were shared by at least two donors. To remove PCR and sequencing errors, raw reads were error-corrected and collapsed into unique sequences using a nearest-neighbor algorithm that merged closely related sequences. CDR3 sequences were aligned to IMGT reference sequences to assign V, D and J gene segments. For a sequence to be retained, a match of at least six nucleotides to both a V gene segment and a J gene segment was required. A rearrangement was called productive if the CDR3 had no stop codons and remained in frame with V and J, and every other rearrangement was called non-productive. CDR3 was defined by IMGT convention, running from the second conserved V-encoded cysteine to the conserved J-encoded phenylalanine. The earlier analysis of about 590 of the donors excluded sequences that lacked an unambiguous match to a single V gene segment. In an earlier analysis of approximately 550 of the donors, V segments were called functional above 56.7% productive rearrangements and were called segregating when the between-donor standard deviation exceeded 5%. A statistical classification framework was developed to diagnose cytomegalovirus status using the catalog of TCR beta chain sequences. V and J gene assignment, in a later analysis, came from comparing TCR nucleotide sequences with IMGT/GENE-DB human TR gene sequences. The TCRdist pipeline was used in a later analysis to assign CDR3 sequences and most-parsimonious VDJ recombination scenarios. In a later analysis, every TCR beta chain was defined by the combination of its CDR3 amino acid sequence and its V-gene family, and reads without a unique V-gene family were dropped. To address suspected cross-contamination and a sequencing artifact, a later analysis removed 450 to 700 highly shared, low-generation-probability nucleotide sequences. A later analysis calculated a clonal expansion index for each public chain from normalized within-repertoire ranks of inferred template counts. In a later analysis, generation probabilities were computed with a VDJ recombination model fitted to out-of-frame rearrangements, and the resulting probabilities were checked against IGoR. Hypergeometric tests were used in a later analysis to score TCR-TCR, TCR-HLA and TCR-CMV co-occurrence, with a repertoire-size bias correction applied to the TCR pairs. False discovery rates were estimated in a later analysis by permuting HLA or CMV assignments 20 times. A later analysis grouped co-occurring TCRs with DBSCAN, adding TCRdist sequence similarity when clustering within HLA-allele-positive subsets. For co-occurrence clustering, repertoires with fewer than 30,000 or more than 120,000 public chains were excluded, along with four to six repertoires with anomalous nucleotide sharing. TCRdb retrieved this table from immuneACCESS and kept in-frame rearrangements only. Not all clones are present; in checked studies, unresolved V genes account for under half, and no reason is known for the remainder. V, J and clone size were drawn from that table, and D and trimming were deduced from the DNA. Counted in this sample were about 160,000 clones; about 80% of them appeared once. In total, the top ten clones hold 9% to 10% of the sample.

The full study reports these points: A cluster of highly shared sequence variants was judged likely to be a technical artifact of the sequencing pipeline. A further reported finding was that TCR beta sequences accurately predicted the HLA-A and HLA-B alleles for most subjects in the first cohort. Correlated functional status among segregating V segments might reflect linkage disequilibrium, but an unknown experimental factor could not be ruled out. The classifier was reported to diagnose cytomegalovirus status with high specificity and sensitivity in both the original cohort and the validation cohort. According to a later analysis, most CMV-associated TCR beta chains appeared to be HLA-restricted, and the HLA associations seemed to be driven largely by CMV exposure. HLA typing was unavailable for some donors at each locus, so association tests used only the typed subset. The authors suggested that the approach could potentially be extended to other disease states and immunological phenotypes. In a later analysis, several top co-occurrence clusters were reported to appear linked to parvovirus B19, influenza, CMV and Epstein-Barr virus. In vitro tests confirmed that three of the cytomegalovirus-associated TCR beta chains recognize cytomegalovirus antigens. Compared with equally common non-associated chains, HLA-associated TCR beta chains in a later analysis were more clonally expanded and had lower generation probabilities. In a later analysis, the rate of TCR association differed among HLA loci, with DRB1 alleles having the most associated TCRs and HLA-C alleles having the fewest. A later genetic analysis reported fewer N-insertions in productive TCRs among donors in an Asian-associated ancestry cluster than the approximately 670-donor mean. Most TCR sequences were observed very rarely across donors, whereas some public TCRs were present in many individuals. The earlier analysis of approximately 540 of the donors excluded some 15 rarely observed V segments, including chromosome 9 orphons, because counts were too low. In an earlier analysis of about 550 of the donors, most TCR beta V segments were observed in productive rearrangements about 90% or about 30% of the time, broadly matching IMGT annotations. Sequencing depth was assumed to be roughly uniform across donors in the presence/absence analyses, though that assumption may not hold. The study listed 150 to 200 TCR beta chains as associated with cytomegalovirus. Strong co-occurrence of HLA alleles, especially DR and DQ, made assigning TCR associations to individual alleles difficult. V-gene and J-gene trimming of TCR beta chains was associated with a missense DCLRE1C variant in a later genetic analysis, and the association was replicated in an independent cohort. For the cohort, immune exposure information was limited to CMV serostatus. Specific HLA alleles were associated with roughly 16,000 TCR beta sequences at a false discovery rate of 0.05 in a later analysis. This cohort had only TCR beta chains sequenced, and the lack of alpha or paired-chain data limited which features could be detected.

The cohort comprised around 700 healthy bone marrow donors. All cohort members were sampled while nominally healthy, although unrecorded immune exposures were likely present. The donor was CMV seropositive and was included in the group of 250 to 350 seropositive cohort members. A peripheral blood sample was collected from each donor, and TCR beta sequencing was performed on peripheral blood mononuclear cells. Genomic DNA was extracted from the blood cell samples with the Qiagen DNeasy Blood Extraction Kit. The clonotype comes from a young man in good health and CMV-seropositive. The sequencing input was PBMCs.

This receptor has the CDR3 CASRGTSGAFYEQYF. DNA sequence: TGTGCCAGCAGAGGGACTAGCGGGGCCTTCTACGAGCAGTACTTC. The sequence links TRBV6-1 to TRBJ2-7; TRBD2 aligns with 13 central bases. From the cysteine up to the phenylalanine, the CDR3 has a length of 15 residues. The read is trimmed to its CDR3 DNA, 45 bases read in frame from base 1. In the germline V gene, CDR1 corresponds to MNHNS and CDR2 to SASEGT. The germline V and J ends show losses of 6 bases and 3 bases respectively, and no gene match explains 5 bases of the junction.